This TCR beta chain was identified during a study of OX40 agonist ivuxolimab in advanced cancers. Study details: Patients receiving dose escalation had hepatocellular carcinoma, melanoma, renal cell or head and neck cancer. Three patients, one with hepatocellular carcinoma and two with cutaneous melanoma, responded partially.

The study, taken as a whole, reports: Relative to CD4+ cells, CD8+ T cells on average had more expanded clones.

About this clone: Antigen: not known.

The CDR3 spans 13 residues. V shed 3 bases and J shed 8 bases, with 13 bases lying between them. CDR1 MDHEN and CDR2 SYDVKM come from the germline V gene. The protocol was immunoSEQ multiplex PCR, while the TCRdb copy is restricted to in-frame clones and leaves out a portion. The sample shows 50,000 to 85,000 clones, 85% of them seen only once. J is TRBJ1-2 and V is TRBV28, with D perhaps matching TRBD1 (5 bases). This TCR derives from an adult with an advanced solid tumor such as melanoma, head and neck, liver or kidney cancer. Sequences were derived from CD4+ or CD8+ T cells sorted from blood, sampled in a trial of the OX40 agonist ivuxolimab. The CDR3 sequence is CASSLGETVGYTF. The CDR3 nucleotides are TGTGCCAGCAGTTTGGGGGAGACTGTCGGCTACACCTTC.